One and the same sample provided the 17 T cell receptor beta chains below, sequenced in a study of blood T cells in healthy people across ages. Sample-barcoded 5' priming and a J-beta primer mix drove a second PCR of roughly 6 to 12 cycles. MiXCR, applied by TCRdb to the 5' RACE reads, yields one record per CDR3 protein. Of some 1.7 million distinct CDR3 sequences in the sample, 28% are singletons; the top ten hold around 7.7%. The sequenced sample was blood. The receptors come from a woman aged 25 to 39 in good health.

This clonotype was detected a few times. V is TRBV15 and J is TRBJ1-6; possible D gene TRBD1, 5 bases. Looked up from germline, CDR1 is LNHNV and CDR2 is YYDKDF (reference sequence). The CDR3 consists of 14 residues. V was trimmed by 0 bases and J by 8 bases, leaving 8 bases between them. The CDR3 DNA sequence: TGTGCCACCAGCAGAGAGGGGGAGGATTCACCCCTCCACTTT. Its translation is CATSREGEDSPLHF.

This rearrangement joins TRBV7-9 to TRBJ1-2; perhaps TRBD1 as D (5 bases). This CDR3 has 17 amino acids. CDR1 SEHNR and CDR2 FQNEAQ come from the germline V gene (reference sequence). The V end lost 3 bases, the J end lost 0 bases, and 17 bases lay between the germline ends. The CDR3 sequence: CASSLGQLEGTNYGYTF. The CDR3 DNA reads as TGTGCCAGCAGCTTGGGGCAGTTAGAGGGCACTAACTATGGCTACACCTTC.

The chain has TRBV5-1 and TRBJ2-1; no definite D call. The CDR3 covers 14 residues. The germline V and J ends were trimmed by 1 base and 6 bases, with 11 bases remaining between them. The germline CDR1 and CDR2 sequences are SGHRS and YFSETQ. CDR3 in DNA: TGCGCCAGCAGCTTGCGTGGCTCAACCAATGAGCAGTTCTTC. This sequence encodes CASSLRGSTNEQFF.

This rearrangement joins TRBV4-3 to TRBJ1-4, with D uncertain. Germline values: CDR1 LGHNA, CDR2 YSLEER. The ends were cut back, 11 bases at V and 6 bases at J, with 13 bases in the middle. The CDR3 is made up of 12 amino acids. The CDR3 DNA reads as TGCGCCGGCAAAGCCCCGGATGAAAAACTGTTTTTT. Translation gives CAGKAPDEKLFF.

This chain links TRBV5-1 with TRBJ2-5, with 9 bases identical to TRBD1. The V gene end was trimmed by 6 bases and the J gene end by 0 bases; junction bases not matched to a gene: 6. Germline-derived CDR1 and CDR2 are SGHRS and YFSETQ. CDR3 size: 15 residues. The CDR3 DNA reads TGCGCCAGCAAGGAGACAGGGGGGTACCAAGAGACCCAGTACTTC. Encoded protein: CASKETGGYQETQYF.

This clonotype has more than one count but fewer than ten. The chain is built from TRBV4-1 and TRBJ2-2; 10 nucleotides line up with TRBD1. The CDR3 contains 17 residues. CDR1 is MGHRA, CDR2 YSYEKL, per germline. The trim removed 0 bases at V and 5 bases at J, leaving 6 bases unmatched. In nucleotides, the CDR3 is TGCGCCAGCAGCCAAGATCAGGGGACAGGGGATACCGGGGAGCTGTTTTTT. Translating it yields CASSQDQGTGDTGELFF.

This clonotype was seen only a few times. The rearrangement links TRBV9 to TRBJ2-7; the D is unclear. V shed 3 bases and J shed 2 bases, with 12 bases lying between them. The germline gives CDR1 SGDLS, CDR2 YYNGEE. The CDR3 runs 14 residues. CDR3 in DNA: TGTGCCAGCAGCGCTAGAGAAGGGACCTACGAGCAGTACTTC. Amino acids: CASSAREGTYEQYF.

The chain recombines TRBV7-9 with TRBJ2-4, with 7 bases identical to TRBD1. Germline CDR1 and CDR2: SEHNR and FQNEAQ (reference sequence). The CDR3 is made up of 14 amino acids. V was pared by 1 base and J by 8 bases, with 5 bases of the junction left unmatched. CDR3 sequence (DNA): TGTGCCAGCAGCTTAGGGGACAGACAGGACATTCAGTACTTC. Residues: CASSLGDRQDIQYF.

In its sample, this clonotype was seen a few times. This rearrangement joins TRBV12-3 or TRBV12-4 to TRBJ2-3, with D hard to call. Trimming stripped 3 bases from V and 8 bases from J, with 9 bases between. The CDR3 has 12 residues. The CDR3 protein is CASSFPSSTQYF. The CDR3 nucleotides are TGTGCCAGCAGTTTTCCGTCGTCTACGCAGTATTTT.

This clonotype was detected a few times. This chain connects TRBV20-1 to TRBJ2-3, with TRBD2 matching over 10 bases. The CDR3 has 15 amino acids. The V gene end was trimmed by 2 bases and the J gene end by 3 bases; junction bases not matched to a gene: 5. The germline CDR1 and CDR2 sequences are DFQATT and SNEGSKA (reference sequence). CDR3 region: CSARKAGGGTDTQYF. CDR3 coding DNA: TGCAGTGCTAGAAAAGCGGGAGGGGGGACAGATACGCAGTATTTT.

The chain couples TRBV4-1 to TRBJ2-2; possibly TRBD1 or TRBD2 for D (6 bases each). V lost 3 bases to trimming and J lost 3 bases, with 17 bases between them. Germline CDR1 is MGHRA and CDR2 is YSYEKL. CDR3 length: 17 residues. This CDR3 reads CASSQRRGFADTGELFF. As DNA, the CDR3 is TGCGCCAGCAGCCAGAGGAGGGGGTTTGCGGACACCGGGGAGCTGTTTTTT.

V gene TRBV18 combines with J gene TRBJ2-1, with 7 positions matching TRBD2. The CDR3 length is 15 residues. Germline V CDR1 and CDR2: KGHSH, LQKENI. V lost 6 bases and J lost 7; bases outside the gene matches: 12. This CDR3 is CASSPLAESRNEQFF. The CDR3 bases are TGTGCCAGCTCCCCTCTAGCGGAGAGTAGAAATGAGCAGTTCTTC.

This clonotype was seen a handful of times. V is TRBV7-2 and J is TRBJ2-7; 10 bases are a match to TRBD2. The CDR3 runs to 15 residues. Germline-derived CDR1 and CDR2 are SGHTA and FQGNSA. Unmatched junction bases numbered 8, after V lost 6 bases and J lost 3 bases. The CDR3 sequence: CASRMRTSGFYEQYF. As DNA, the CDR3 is TGTGCCAGCAGGATGAGGACTAGCGGCTTCTACGAGCAGTACTTC.

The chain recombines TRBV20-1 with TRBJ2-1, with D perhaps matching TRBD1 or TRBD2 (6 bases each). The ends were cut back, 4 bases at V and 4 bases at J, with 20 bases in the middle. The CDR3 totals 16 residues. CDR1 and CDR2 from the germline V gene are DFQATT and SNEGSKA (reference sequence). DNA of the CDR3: TGCAGTGCTAACATTGAGCCCAGGAGGGGGTACAATGAGCAGTTCTTC. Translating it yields CSANIEPRRGYNEQFF.

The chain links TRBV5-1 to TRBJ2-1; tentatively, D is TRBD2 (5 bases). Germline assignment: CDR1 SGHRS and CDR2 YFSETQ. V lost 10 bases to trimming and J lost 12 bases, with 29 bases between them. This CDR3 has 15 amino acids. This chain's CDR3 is CAGGPDGESTDTQFF. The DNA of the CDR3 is TGCGCCGGCGGACCGGACGGGGAAAGCACAGATACGCAGTTCTTC.

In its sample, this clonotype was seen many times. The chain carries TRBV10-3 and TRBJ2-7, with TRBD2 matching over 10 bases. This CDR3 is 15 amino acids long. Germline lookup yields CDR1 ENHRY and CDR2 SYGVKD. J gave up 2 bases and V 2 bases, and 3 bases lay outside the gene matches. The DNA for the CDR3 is TGTGCCATCAGTGAGACTCTAGCGGGGGCCTACGAGCAGTACTTC. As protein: CAISETLAGAYEQYF.

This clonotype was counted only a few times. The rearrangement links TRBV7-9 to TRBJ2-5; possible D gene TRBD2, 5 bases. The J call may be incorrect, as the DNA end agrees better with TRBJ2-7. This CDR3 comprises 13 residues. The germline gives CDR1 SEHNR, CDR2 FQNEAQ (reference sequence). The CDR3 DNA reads TGTGCCAGCAGCTTTTCCGGGGTTAACGAGCAGTACTTC. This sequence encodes CASSFSGVNEQYF.